Detailed here is one T cell receptor (beta chain). V dropped 2 bases and J dropped 3 bases, with 11 bases sitting between them. The CDR3 has 14 residues. The germline V gene encodes CDR1 MDHEN and CDR2 SYDVKM. The data stem from a study of OX40 agonist ivuxolimab in advanced cancers. Study in general: With a range of 23 to 79, age averaged about 59 years, and around 80% were male.

Measured with immunoSEQ multiplex PCR; TCRdb has only the in-frame clones, and not every one. The sample records about 28,000 clones, about four fifths being singletons. This material consisted of CD4+ or CD8+ T cells sorted from blood, taken in a trial of the OX40 agonist ivuxolimab. V and J are TRBV28 and TRBJ2-7; D is undetermined. The clonotype originates from an adult with an advanced solid tumor such as melanoma, head and neck, liver or kidney cancer. The CDR3: CASSLMAESYEQYF. CDR3 nucleotides: TGTGCCAGCAGTTTAATGGCAGAAAGCTACGAGCAGTACTTC. Together with reference TRBV28 and TRBJ2-7, the CDR3 gives the full variable domain: DVKVTQSSRYLVKRTGEKVFLECVQDMDHENMFWYRQDPGLGLRLIYFSYDVKMKEKGDIPEGYSVSREKKERFSLILESASTNQTSMYLCASSLMAESYEQYFGPGTRLTVT.